Listed here is a single TCR beta chain. Germline assignment: CDR1 SGHNT and CDR2 YYREEE (reference sequence). Deletions cut 4 bases from V and 4 bases from J, with 11 bases between. This CDR3 contains 13 residues. This entry belongs to a study of cytomegalovirus exposure and HLA in healthy donors. In the PCR, 60 Vbeta and 13 Jbeta primers were used. Assay used: immunoSEQ multiplex PCR; TCRdb lists only in-frame clones, some missing. The table lists 170,000 or so clones, 70% to 90% of them singletons, with more than 4% in the top ten. This clonotype was sampled from a girl aged 10 to 17 in good health and CMV-seropositive. Material for sequencing was PBMCs. The rearrangement links TRBV5-4 to TRBJ2-5; a weak D match, TRBD1 (6 bases). In nucleotides, the CDR3 is TGTGCCAGCAGCCTACAGGGATTAGAGACCCAGTACTTC. It is translated as CASSLQGLETQYF.